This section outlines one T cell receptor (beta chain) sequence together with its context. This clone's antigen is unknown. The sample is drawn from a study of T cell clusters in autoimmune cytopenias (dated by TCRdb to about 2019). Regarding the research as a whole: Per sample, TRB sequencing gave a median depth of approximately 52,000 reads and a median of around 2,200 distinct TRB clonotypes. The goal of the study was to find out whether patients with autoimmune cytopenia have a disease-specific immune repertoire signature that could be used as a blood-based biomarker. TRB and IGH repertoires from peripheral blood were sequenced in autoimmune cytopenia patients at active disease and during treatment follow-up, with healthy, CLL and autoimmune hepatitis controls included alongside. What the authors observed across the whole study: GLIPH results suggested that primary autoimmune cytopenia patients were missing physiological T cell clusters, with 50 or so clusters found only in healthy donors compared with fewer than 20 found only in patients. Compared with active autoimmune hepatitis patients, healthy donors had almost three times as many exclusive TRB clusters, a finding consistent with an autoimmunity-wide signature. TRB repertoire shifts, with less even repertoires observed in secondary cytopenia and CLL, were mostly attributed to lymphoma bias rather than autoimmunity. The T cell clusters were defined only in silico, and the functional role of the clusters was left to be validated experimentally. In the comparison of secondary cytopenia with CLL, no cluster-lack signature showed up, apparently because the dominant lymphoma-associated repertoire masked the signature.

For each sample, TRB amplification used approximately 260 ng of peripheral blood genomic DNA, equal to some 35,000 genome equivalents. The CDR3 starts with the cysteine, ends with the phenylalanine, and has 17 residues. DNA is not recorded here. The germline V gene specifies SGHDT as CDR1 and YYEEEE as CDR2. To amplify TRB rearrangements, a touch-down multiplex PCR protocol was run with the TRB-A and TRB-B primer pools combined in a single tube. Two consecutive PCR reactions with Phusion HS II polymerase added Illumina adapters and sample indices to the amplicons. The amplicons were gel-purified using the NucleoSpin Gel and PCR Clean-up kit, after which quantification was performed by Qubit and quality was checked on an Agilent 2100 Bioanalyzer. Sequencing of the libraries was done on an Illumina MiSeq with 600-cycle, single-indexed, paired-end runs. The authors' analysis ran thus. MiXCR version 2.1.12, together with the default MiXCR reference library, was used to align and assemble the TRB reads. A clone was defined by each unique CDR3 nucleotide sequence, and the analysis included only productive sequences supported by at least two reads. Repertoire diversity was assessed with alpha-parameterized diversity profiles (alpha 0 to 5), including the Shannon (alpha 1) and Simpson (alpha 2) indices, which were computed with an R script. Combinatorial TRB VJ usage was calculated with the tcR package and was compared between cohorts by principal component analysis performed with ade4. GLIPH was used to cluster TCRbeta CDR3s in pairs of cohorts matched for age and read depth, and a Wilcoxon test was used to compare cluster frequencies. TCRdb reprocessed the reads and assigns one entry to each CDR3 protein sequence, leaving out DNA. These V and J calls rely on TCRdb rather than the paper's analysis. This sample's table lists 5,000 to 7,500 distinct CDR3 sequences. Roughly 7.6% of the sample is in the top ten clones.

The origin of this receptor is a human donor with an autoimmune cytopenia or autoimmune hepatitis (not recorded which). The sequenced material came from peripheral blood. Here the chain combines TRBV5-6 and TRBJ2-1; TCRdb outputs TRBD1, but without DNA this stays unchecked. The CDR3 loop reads CASINKRRLASYNEQFF.